This T cell receptor beta chain was obtained from a study of T cell changes during pregnancy in multiple sclerosis. Data came from immunoSEQ multiplex PCR; TCRdb stores just in-frame clones and leaves some out. The sample records tens of thousands of clones, 80% to 95% being singletons. The length of the CDR3 is 17 residues. Germline trimming cut 1 base from V and 1 base from J; bases unmatched to any gene: 7. CDR1 and CDR2 from the germline V gene are MRHNA and SNTAGT. Sequencing was performed on peripheral blood, taken in the third trimester of pregnancy. The receptor comes from a female donor in good health, enrolled as a control in a pregnancy study. The V and J genes are TRBV6-4 and TRBJ2-1; 7 bases are shared with TRBD2. CDR3 sequence reads: CASSDYTSARSYNEQFF. CDR3 coding DNA: TGTGCCAGCAGTGACTACACTAGCGCCCGTTCCTACAATGAGCAGTTCTTC.